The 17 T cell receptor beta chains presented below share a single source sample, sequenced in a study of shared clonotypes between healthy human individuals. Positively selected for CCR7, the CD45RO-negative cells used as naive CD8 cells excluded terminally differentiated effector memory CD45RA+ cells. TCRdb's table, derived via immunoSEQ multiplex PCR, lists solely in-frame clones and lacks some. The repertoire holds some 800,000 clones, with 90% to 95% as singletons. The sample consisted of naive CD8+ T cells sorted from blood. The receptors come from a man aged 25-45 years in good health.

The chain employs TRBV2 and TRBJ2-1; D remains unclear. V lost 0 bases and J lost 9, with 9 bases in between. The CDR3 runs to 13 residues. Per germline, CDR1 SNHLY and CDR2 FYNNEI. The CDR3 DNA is TGTGCCAGCAGTGAAGCTAGTTTTGGTGAGCAGTTCTTC. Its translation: CASSEASFGEQFF.

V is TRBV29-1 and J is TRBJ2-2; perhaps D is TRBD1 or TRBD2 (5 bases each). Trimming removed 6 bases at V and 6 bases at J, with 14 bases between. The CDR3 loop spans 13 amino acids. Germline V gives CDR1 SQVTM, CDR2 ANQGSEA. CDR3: CSVLGVGPGELFF. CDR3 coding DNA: TGCAGCGTACTGGGGGTGGGGCCCGGGGAGCTGTTTTTT.

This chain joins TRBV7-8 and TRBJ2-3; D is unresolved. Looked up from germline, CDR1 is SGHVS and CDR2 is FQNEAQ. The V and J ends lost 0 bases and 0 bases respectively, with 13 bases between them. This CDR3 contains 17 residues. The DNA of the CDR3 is TGTGCCAGCAGCTTAGCGTCGGCAGCCGAGAGCACAGATACGCAGTATTTT. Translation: CASSLASAAESTDTQYF.

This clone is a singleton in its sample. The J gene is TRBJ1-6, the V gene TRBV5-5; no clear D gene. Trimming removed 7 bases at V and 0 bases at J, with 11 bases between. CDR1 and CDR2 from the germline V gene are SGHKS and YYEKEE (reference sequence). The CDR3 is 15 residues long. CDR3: CASGEGYSYNSPLHF. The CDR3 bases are TGTGCCAGCGGGGAGGGCTACTCCTATAATTCACCCCTCCACTTT.

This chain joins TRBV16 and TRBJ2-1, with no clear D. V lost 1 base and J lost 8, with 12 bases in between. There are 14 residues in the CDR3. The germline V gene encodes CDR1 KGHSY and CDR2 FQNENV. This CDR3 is CASSQYSPPDEQFF. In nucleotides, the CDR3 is TGTGCCAGCAGCCAATACTCACCCCCGGATGAGCAGTTCTTC.

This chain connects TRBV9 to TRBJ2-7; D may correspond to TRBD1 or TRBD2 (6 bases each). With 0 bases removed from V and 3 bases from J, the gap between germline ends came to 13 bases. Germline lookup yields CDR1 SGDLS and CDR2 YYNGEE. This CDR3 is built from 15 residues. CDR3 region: CASSVEGGPNYEQYF. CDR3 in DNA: TGTGCCAGCAGCGTAGAGGGGGGTCCCAACTACGAGCAGTACTTC. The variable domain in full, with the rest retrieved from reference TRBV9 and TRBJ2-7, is DSGVTQTPKHLITATGQRVTLRCSPRSGDLSVYWYQQSLDQGLQFLIQYYNGEERAKGNILERFSAQQFPDLHSELNLSSLELGDSALYFCASSVEGGPNYEQYFGPGTRLTVT.

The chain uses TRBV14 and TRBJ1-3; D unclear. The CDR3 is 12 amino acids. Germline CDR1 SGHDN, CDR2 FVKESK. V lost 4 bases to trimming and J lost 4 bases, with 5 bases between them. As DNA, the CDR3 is TGTGCCAGCAGCCGACGGGGAAACACCATATATTTT. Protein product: CASSRRGNTIYF.

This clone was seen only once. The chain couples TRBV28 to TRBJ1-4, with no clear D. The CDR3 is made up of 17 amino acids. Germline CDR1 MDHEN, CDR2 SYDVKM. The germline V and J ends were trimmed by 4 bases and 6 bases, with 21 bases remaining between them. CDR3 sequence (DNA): TGTGCCAGCAGTTCCCCCGGGCGGGGTTCTTCTGATGAAAAACTGTTTTTT. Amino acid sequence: CASSSPGRGSSDEKLFF. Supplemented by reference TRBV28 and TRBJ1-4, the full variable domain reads DVKVTQSSRYLVKRTGEKVFLECVQDMDHENMFWYRQDPGLGLRLIYFSYDVKMKEKGDIPEGYSVSREKKERFSLILESASTNQTSMYLCASSSPGRGSSDEKLFFGSGTQLSVL.

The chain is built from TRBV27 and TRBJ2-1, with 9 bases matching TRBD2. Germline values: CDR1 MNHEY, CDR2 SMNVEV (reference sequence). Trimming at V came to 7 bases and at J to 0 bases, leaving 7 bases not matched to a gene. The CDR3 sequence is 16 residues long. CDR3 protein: CASTYDSGSSYNEQFF. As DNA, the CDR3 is TGTGCCAGCACCTATGATAGCGGGAGCTCCTACAATGAGCAGTTCTTC.

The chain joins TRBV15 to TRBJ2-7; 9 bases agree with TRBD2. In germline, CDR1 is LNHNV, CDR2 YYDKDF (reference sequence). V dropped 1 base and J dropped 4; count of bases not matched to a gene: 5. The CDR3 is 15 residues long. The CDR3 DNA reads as TGTGCCACCAGCAGAGCACGCGGGAGGGGGTACGAGCAGTACTTC. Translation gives CATSRARGRGYEQYF.

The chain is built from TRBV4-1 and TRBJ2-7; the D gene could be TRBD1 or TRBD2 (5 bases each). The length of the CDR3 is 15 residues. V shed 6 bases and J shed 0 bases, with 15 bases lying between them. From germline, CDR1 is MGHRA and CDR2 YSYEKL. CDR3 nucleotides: TGCGCCAGCAGGGGCCGGGACGCGAGCTCCTACGAGCAGTACTTC. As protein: CASRGRDASSYEQYF.

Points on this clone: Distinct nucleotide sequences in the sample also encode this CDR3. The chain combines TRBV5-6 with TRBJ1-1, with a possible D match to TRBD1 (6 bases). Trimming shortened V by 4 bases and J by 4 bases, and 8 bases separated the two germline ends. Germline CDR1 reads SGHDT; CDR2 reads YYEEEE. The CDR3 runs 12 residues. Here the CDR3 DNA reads TGTGCCAGCAGCCTACAGGGCACTGAAGCTTTCTTT. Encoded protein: CASSLQGTEAFF.

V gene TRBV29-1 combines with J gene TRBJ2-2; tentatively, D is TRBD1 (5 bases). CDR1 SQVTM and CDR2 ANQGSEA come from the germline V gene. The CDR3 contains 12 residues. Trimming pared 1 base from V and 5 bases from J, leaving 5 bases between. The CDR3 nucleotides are TGCAGCGTTGAAGCAGGGACCGGGGAGCTGTTTTTT. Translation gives CSVEAGTGELFF.

The CDR3 DNA reads as TGTGCCAGCAGCCCCCGACAGGGCGTGAGCACAGATACGCAGTATTTT. Its protein is CASSPRQGVSTDTQYF. J is TRBJ2-3 and V is TRBV7-9; 7 nucleotides line up with TRBD1. V shed 5 bases and J 0 bases; nucleotides not matched to a gene: 8. CDR1 and CDR2 from the germline V gene are SEHNR and FQNEAQ (reference sequence). The CDR3 is made up of 16 amino acids.

The CDR3 region is CASSLEVTGGYEQYF. CDR3 nucleotide sequence: TGTGCCAGCAGCTTAGAGGTGACAGGGGGCTACGAGCAGTACTTC. The chain uses TRBV7-9 and TRBJ2-7; 9 bases fit TRBD1. The CDR3 covers 15 residues. The V segment lost 1 base and the J segment 3 bases; nucleotides outside the gene matches: 4. The V gene's germline CDR1 is SEHNR and CDR2 FQNEAQ (reference sequence).

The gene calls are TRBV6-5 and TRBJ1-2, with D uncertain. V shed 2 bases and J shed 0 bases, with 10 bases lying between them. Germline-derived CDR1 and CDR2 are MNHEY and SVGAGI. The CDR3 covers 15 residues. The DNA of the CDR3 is TGTGCCAGCAGTTACGGTGGGCCTACTAACTATGGCTACACCTTC. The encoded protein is CASSYGGPTNYGYTF.

The CDR3 DNA sequence: TGTGCCAGCAGCTTACTCGCCGGGATCGGGATTTACGAGCAGTACTTC. Residues: CASSLLAGIGIYEQYF. The chain combines TRBV7-2 with TRBJ2-7, with D perhaps TRBD2 (5 bases). V was cut by 2 bases and J by 4 bases, with 18 bases left in between. This CDR3 is built from 16 residues. CDR1 SGHTA and CDR2 FQGNSA come from the germline V gene.